This T cell receptor beta chain was profiled in a study of shared clonotypes between healthy human individuals. Generated by immunoSEQ multiplex PCR, the TCRdb table keeps only in-frame clones and is missing some. The sample holds about 450,000 clones, about 80% seen once. The CDR3 spans 13 residues. Between the trimmed V and J ends, which lost 6 bases and 2 bases, there was a span of 11 bases. Germline CDR1 reads KGHSH; CDR2 reads LQKENI. The rearrangement uses TRBV18 and TRBJ2-7, with unresolved D. The sequencing input was PBMCs. The TCR comes from a woman aged 40 to 50 in good health. Some clones in this sample may be carry-over from other donors' samples. CDR3 nucleotide sequence: TGTGCCAGCTCCCGTGCGGCAGCCTACGAGCAGTACTTC. Protein sequence: CASSRAAAYEQYF.